The clone carrying this TCR beta chain is a singleton in its sample. The V and J ends lost 0 bases and 2 bases respectively, with 11 bases between them. The CDR3 contains 15 residues. The V gene's germline CDR1 is SGHTA and CDR2 FQGTGA. Generated by immunoSEQ multiplex PCR, the TCRdb table keeps only in-frame clones and is missing some. This sample has 110,000 to 150,000 clones, with about 70% found just once. This entry is derived from a study of cytotoxic CD8 clonotypes in ibrutinib-treated CLL. Whole-study context: The sample average was about 260,000 productive templates and fewer than 95,000 productive rearrangements.

Sequenced material: PBMCs, taken after 24 months of ibrutinib treatment. The TCR originated in a human donor with chronic lymphocytic leukemia. The genes are TRBV7-3 and TRBJ2-7, with D uncertain. This chain's CDR3 is CASSLTGGTPYEQYF. CDR3 DNA: TGTGCCAGCAGCTTAACGGGCGGAACCCCCTACGAGCAGTACTTC. Supplemented by reference TRBV7-3 and TRBJ2-7, the full variable domain reads GAGVSQTPSNKVTEKGKYVELRCDPISGHTALYWYRQSLGQGPEFLIYFQGTGAADDSGLPNDRFFAVRPEGSVSTLKIQRTERGDSAVYLCASSLTGGTPYEQYFGPGTRLTVT.